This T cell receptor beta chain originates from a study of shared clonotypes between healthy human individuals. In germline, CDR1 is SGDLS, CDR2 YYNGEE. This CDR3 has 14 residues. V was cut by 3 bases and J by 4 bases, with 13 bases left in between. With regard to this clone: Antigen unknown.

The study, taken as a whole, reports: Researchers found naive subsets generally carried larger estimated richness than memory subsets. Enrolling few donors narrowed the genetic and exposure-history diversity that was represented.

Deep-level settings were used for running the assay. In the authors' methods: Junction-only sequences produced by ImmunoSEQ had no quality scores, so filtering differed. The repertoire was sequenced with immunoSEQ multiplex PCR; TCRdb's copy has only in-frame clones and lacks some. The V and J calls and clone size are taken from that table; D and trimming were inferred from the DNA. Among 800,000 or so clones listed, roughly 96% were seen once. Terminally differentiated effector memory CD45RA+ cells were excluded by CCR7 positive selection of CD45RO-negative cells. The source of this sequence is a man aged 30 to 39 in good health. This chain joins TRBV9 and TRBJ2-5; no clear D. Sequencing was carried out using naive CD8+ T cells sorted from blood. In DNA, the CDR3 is TGTGCCAGCAGCGGGTCATTTGGGCGAGAGACCCAGTACTTC. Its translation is CASSGSFGRETQYF.